These 14 T cell receptor beta chains share one sample of origin, sequenced in a study of blood T cells in healthy people across ages. Together with a sample-barcoded 5' primer, a J-beta primer mix was included in a second PCR lasting about 6 to 11 cycles. MiXCR was run by TCRdb on the 5' RACE reads, yielding one entry per CDR3 protein. The sample includes 650,000 to 900,000 distinct CDR3 sequences, 62% seen only once; the top ten take about a quarter. The sequencing input was blood. These TCRs come from a man younger than 45 in good health.

The V gene is TRBV5-6, the J gene TRBJ2-1; perhaps D is TRBD1 or TRBD2 (5 bases each). The CDR3 is 15 residues long. Trimming took 5 bases from V and 4 from J, leaving 16 bases between them. Germline CDR1 SGHDT, CDR2 YYEEEE. The CDR3 is CASSWDRQPYNEQFF. Written as DNA, the CDR3 is TGTGCCAGCAGTTGGGACCGCCAACCATACAATGAGCAGTTCTTC.

V and J are TRBV7-9 and TRBJ1-2; 7 bases map to TRBD1. The CDR3 length is 16 residues. Germline V gene lookup returns CDR1 SEHNR and CDR2 FQNEAQ (reference sequence). V lost 6 bases, J lost 4 bases, and 14 bases stayed unmatched. The CDR3: CASSSQMDRSIYGYTF. CDR3 coding DNA: TGTGCCAGCAGTTCCCAGATGGACAGGTCTATCTATGGCTACACCTTC.

This chain links TRBV15 with TRBJ1-5, with a possible D match to TRBD1 (5 bases). Germline assignment: CDR1 LNHNV and CDR2 YYDKDF (reference sequence). CDR3 length: 15 amino acids. V gave up 4 bases and J gave up 6 bases, with 16 bases separating them. For the CDR3, the DNA is TGTGCCACCAGCACACCTCCAGGGTTGGGTCAGCCCCAGCATTTT. The encoded protein is CATSTPPGLGQPQHF.

This clonotype was detected only once. The chain links TRBV7-2 to TRBJ2-7; D remains ambiguous. The V gene lost 5 bases and the J gene lost 3 bases, with 14 bases spanning the gap. Germline V gene lookup returns CDR1 SGHTA and CDR2 FQGNSA. The CDR3 has 14 residues. The CDR3 DNA sequence: TGTGCCAGCAGCCCCGGCAGAACTGTCTACGAGCAGTACTTC. Amino acids: CASSPGRTVYEQYF.

The chain carries TRBV7-3 and TRBJ1-1; D not resolved. This CDR3 comprises 14 residues. The V end lost 1 base, the J end lost 2 bases, and 8 bases lay between the germline ends. The germline V gene encodes CDR1 SGHTA and CDR2 FQGTGA. For the CDR3, the DNA is TGTGCCAGCAGCTTAAGCACAGCCAACACTGAAGCTTTCTTT. This gives the protein CASSLSTANTEAFF.

A note on this clonotype: At one end the junction does not follow the germline gene, possibly because of a read error. V is TRBV12-3 or TRBV12-4 and J is TRBJ2-3; possible D gene TRBD2, 5 bases. There are 15 residues in the CDR3. The CDR3, as DNA: TGTGCCGGCAGTTTAGCGCACTCAATGGGGGATACGCAGTATTTT. Its translation: CAGSLAHSMGDTQYF.

This clonotype was counted at least ten times. The chain is built from TRBV10-3 and TRBJ2-3; 8 bases map to TRBD2. V lost 8 bases to trimming and J lost 5 bases; unmatched junction nucleotides: 12. This CDR3 spans 15 amino acids. Germline V gene sequence: CDR1 ENHRY, CDR2 SYGVKD. CDR3 coding DNA: TGTGCCATCGGTGGGAGCGGGGGTGGAGTAGATACGCAGTATTTT. Protein product: CAIGGSGGGVDTQYF.

V is TRBV5-1 and J is TRBJ2-5; 8 nucleotides line up with TRBD1. The DNA matches TRBJ2-7 better at its end, which makes the J call doubtful. Germline lookup yields CDR1 SGHRS and CDR2 YFSETQ. The CDR3 contains 14 residues. The CDR3 DNA reads TGCGCCAGCAGCTTGGCCGGACAGGGAGACGAGCAGTACTTC. It translates to CASSLAGQGDEQYF.

The CDR3 loop reads CSVDRTGVADTQYF. CDR3 in DNA: TGCAGCGTTGATAGGACAGGGGTCGCCGATACGCAGTATTTT. The rearrangement joins TRBV29-1 to TRBJ2-3; 9 bases agree with TRBD1. Germline V gene sequence: CDR1 SQVTM, CDR2 ANQGSEA. V lost 3 bases and J lost 6; bases outside the gene matches: 7. This CDR3 contains 14 residues.

The chain links TRBV24-1 to TRBJ2-6, with D perhaps matching TRBD2 (5 bases). The CDR3 spans 16 residues. CDR1 KGHDR and CDR2 SFDVKD come from the germline V gene. V was cut by 2 bases and J by 3 bases, with 10 bases left in between. CDR3 protein: CATSDSRGFGANVLTF. The CDR3 nucleotides are TGTGCCACCAGTGATTCGAGAGGGTTTGGGGCCAACGTCCTGACTTTC.

The chain employs TRBV24-1 and TRBJ2-5, with TRBD1 as a possible D gene (5 bases). V was pared by 6 bases and J by 0 bases, with 10 bases between. CDR1 is KGHDR, CDR2 SFDVKD, per germline. The CDR3 extends over 14 amino acids. This chain's CDR3 is CATSLDKYQETQYF. CDR3 coding DNA: TGTGCCACCAGTCTGGACAAGTACCAAGAGACCCAGTACTTC.

The J gene is TRBJ2-1, the V gene TRBV10-3; 7 bases fit TRBD1. Germline values: CDR1 ENHRY, CDR2 SYGVKD. V shed 2 bases, J shed 0 bases, and the junction held 4 bases outside the gene matches. There are 16 residues in the CDR3. CDR3 residues: CAISEEGATSYNEQFF. The CDR3 nucleotides are TGTGCCATCAGTGAGGAGGGGGCAACCTCCTACAATGAGCAGTTCTTC.

This clonotype was observed a single time. The chain couples TRBV7-8 to TRBJ1-6, with D perhaps matching TRBD1 (5 bases). CDR1 is SGHVS, CDR2 FQNEAQ, per germline. The V end lost 2 bases, the J end lost 7 bases, and 12 bases lay between the germline ends. This CDR3 has 15 amino acids. The CDR3 bases are TGTGCCAGCAGCTTATATGGGGGGGGAAATTCACCCCTCCACTTT. Its translation is CASSLYGGGNSPLHF. Full variable domain (missing parts from reference TRBV7-8 and TRBJ1-6): GAGVSQSPRYKVAKRGQDVALRCDPISGHVSLFWYQQALGQGPEFLTYFQNEAQLDKSGLPSDRFFAERPEGSVSTLKIQRTQQEDSAVYLCASSLYGGGNSPLHFGNGTRLTVT.

This clonotype was counted a single time. This chain connects TRBV7-9 to TRBJ2-7, with 9 bases identical to TRBD2. Germline V gene data show CDR1 as SEHNR and CDR2 as FQNEAQ (reference sequence). CDR3 length: 14 amino acids. With 5 bases clipped from V and 2 bases from J, the junction kept 4 bases outside the gene matches. The CDR3 nucleotides read TGTGCCAGCAGCCCTCCTAGCGGGGCCTACGAGCAGTACTTC. Translation: CASSPPSGAYEQYF.